These 29 T cell receptor beta chains were all obtained from the same sample, sequenced in a study of cytomegalovirus exposure and HLA in healthy donors. PCR primers comprised 60 Vbeta and 13 Jbeta primers. Profiled with immunoSEQ multiplex PCR; TCRdb holds only in-frame clones, not every one. The sample lists 90,000 to 100,000 clones; 78% were seen once. Sequenced input: PBMCs. Every receptor here comes from a woman aged 40 to 55 in good health and CMV-seronegative.

This clone appeared once. The chain uses TRBV10-3 and TRBJ2-2; weak D call: TRBD2 (6 bases). This CDR3 spans 15 amino acids. Germline CDR1 ENHRY, CDR2 SYGVKD. V lost 8 bases, J lost 0 bases, and 13 bases lay in between. The chain's CDR3 is CAIGSGLANTGELFF. CDR3 nucleotide sequence: TGTGCCATCGGGAGCGGGCTCGCGAACACCGGGGAGCTGTTTTTT.

The chain carries TRBV6-1 and TRBJ1-2, with D possibly matching TRBD1 (5 bases). Germline CDR1 MNHNS, CDR2 SASEGT. The CDR3 consists of 16 residues. Trimming removed 1 base from V and 7 bases from J, with 19 bases in between. CDR3 amino acids: CASSEGAGKLWSGYTF. The CDR3 bases are TGTGCCAGCAGTGAAGGTGCAGGGAAATTGTGGAGTGGCTACACCTTC.

The chain carries TRBV19 and TRBJ2-1, with 9 bases matching TRBD2. Looked up from germline, CDR1 is LNHDA and CDR2 is SQIVND (reference sequence). J lost 0 bases, V lost 5 bases, and 2 bases had no gene match. There are 15 residues in the CDR3. CDR3 amino acids: CASSLSGSSYNEQFF. The CDR3 bases are TGTGCCAGTAGTCTTAGCGGGAGCTCCTACAATGAGCAGTTCTTC.

CDR3 DNA: TGCAGCGTTGAAGGCCGGACTAGCGGGAGCCAGGCGCAGTATTTT. Amino acids: CSVEGRTSGSQAQYF. The chain carries TRBV29-1 and TRBJ2-3; the match to TRBD2 covers 13 bases. This CDR3 is 15 amino acids long. From germline, CDR1 is SQVTM and CDR2 ANQGSEA. The V segment lost 1 base and the J segment 10 bases; nucleotides outside the gene matches: 8.

The genes are TRBV7-2 and TRBJ1-2; the D is unclear. Germline V gene data show CDR1 as SGHTA and CDR2 as FQGNSA. Trimming shortened V by 0 bases and J by 6 bases, and 14 bases separated the two germline ends. The CDR3 sequence is 15 residues long. The CDR3 sequence is CASSLAWGGRDGYTF. CDR3 nucleotides: TGTGCCAGCAGCTTAGCGTGGGGAGGAAGGGATGGCTACACCTTC.

V and J are TRBV28 and TRBJ1-2; 7 bases fit TRBD1. The CDR3 contains 14 residues. CDR1 is MDHEN, CDR2 SYDVKM, per germline. After removal of 5 bases from V and 4 bases from J, the junction contained 7 bases not matched to a gene. The CDR3 loop reads CASSDPGTVYGYTF. DNA for the CDR3: TGTGCCAGCAGTGATCCCGGGACAGTCTATGGCTACACCTTC.

V is TRBV5-5 and J is TRBJ1-2; D is undetermined. The CDR3 loop spans 12 amino acids. Trimming took 4 bases from V and 2 from J, leaving 6 bases between them. Germline CDR1 is SGHKS and CDR2 is YYEKEE (reference sequence). CDR3 DNA: TGTGCCAGCAGCCGGTCCAACTATGGCTACACCTTC. Protein: CASSRSNYGYTF.

This sequence joins TRBV5-5 and TRBJ2-7, with D maybe TRBD1 (6 bases). This CDR3 spans 15 amino acids. Trimming took 4 bases from V and 1 from J, leaving 15 bases between them. Looked up from germline, CDR1 is SGHKS and CDR2 is YYEKEE (reference sequence). The CDR3 loop reads CASSEGQIISYEQYF. The CDR3, as DNA: TGTGCCAGCAGCGAAGGACAGATAATTTCCTACGAGCAGTACTTC.

Details on this clone: At one end, the junction sequence differs from germline, possibly due to a read error. J is TRBJ2-7 and V is TRBV7-7; tentatively, D is TRBD2 (7 bases). The germline V gene encodes CDR1 SSHAT and CDR2 FNYEAQ (reference sequence). The CDR3 is 14 residues long. This CDR3 reads CASSLGPGEGEQYF. As DNA, the CDR3 is TGTGCTAGCAGCTTAGGACCAGGGGAGGGGGAGCAGTACTTC.

The V gene is TRBV11-2, the J gene TRBJ1-1; 11 bases line up with TRBD1. The germline CDR1 and CDR2 sequences are SGHAT and FQNNGV. Trimming at V came to 2 bases and at J to 0 bases, leaving 8 bases not matched to a gene. The CDR3 is 18 amino acids. CDR3 sequence (DNA): TGTGCCAGCAGCTTACCGCGGGACAGGGGGACTCTGAACACTGAAGCTTTCTTT. Encoded protein: CASSLPRDRGTLNTEAFF.

The chain employs TRBV27 and TRBJ2-7; 9 nucleotides line up with TRBD1. This CDR3 region has 19 residues. Trimming cost V 4 bases and J 0 bases; bases outside gene matches: 16. Germline V gene data show CDR1 as MNHEY and CDR2 as SMNVEV (reference sequence). CDR3 region: CASSSTKLSGQGISYEQYF. The CDR3 DNA sequence: TGTGCCAGCAGTTCGACAAAACTTTCGGGACAGGGAATCTCCTACGAGCAGTACTTC.

The chain couples TRBV28 to TRBJ1-1; possibly TRBD1 for D (5 bases). V was clipped by 6 bases and J by 4 bases, with 18 bases between them. Germline V gene sequence: CDR1 MDHEN, CDR2 SYDVKM. The CDR3 sequence is 15 residues long. The CDR3 loop is CASSIGHLRITEAFF. Written as DNA, the CDR3 is TGTGCCAGCAGCATCGGACACTTACGCATCACTGAAGCTTTCTTT.

The rearrangement uses TRBV20-1 and TRBJ2-7; no clear D gene. The V gene lost 3 bases and the J gene lost 3 bases, with 6 bases spanning the gap. Per germline, CDR1 DFQATT and CDR2 SNEGSKA (reference sequence). The CDR3 extends over 11 amino acids. This chain's CDR3 is CSASIFYEQYF. In DNA form, the CDR3 reads TGCAGTGCTAGTATCTTCTACGAGCAGTACTTC.

The chain combines TRBV5-1 with TRBJ2-7; D not resolved. Germline CDR1 SGHRS, CDR2 YFSETQ. Trimming shortened V by 0 bases and J by 1 base, and 5 bases separated the two germline ends. This CDR3 spans 13 amino acids. CDR3 sequence reads: CASSLDGSYEQYF. In DNA, the CDR3 is TGCGCCAGCAGCTTGGACGGGTCCTACGAGCAGTACTTC.

The chain recombines TRBV29-1 with TRBJ2-7, with D hard to call. Germline V gene sequence: CDR1 SQVTM, CDR2 ANQGSEA. V lost 2 bases, J lost 2 bases, and 7 bases lay in between. The CDR3 is 12 amino acids. The CDR3 coding sequence is TGCAGCGTTGAAACAGACCCCTACGAGCAGTACTTC. As protein: CSVETDPYEQYF.

This chain links TRBV29-1 with TRBJ2-6; 7 nucleotides line up with TRBD2. J lost 3 bases, V lost 6 bases, and 8 bases had no gene match. The CDR3 consists of 15 residues. Germline V lookup: CDR1 SQVTM, CDR2 ANQGSEA. The CDR3 sequence: CSVGGDTGGANVLTF. For the CDR3, the DNA is TGCAGCGTGGGGGGGGATACAGGTGGGGCCAACGTCCTGACTTTC.

V usage is TRBV28 and J usage is TRBJ2-7, with 7 nucleotides matching TRBD2. The V gene end was trimmed by 3 bases and the J gene end by 4 bases; junction bases not matched to a gene: 3. The CDR3 loop spans 13 amino acids. Per the germline V gene, CDR1 is MDHEN and CDR2 is SYDVKM. CDR3 DNA: TGTGCCAGCAGTTTGGGAGGGAGGTACGAGCAGTACTTC. Translated, it gives CASSLGGRYEQYF.

The chain uses TRBV6-1 and TRBJ1-2, with D perhaps TRBD1 (6 bases). Deletions cut 2 bases from V and 4 bases from J, with 8 bases between. This CDR3 region has 13 residues. Per germline, CDR1 MNHNS and CDR2 SASEGT. CDR3 in amino acids: CASSEYRVYGYTF. The CDR3 DNA is TGTGCCAGCAGTGAATACAGGGTCTATGGCTACACCTTC.

The chain couples TRBV11-1 to TRBJ2-1; D perhaps matches TRBD1 (8 bases). The V end lost 5 bases, the J end lost 0 bases, and 17 bases lay between the germline ends. From germline, CDR1 is SGHAT and CDR2 FQDESV (reference sequence). The CDR3 is 17 residues long. This chain's CDR3 is CASSPGTGGSSYNEQFF. CDR3 sequence (DNA): TGTGCCAGCAGCCCAGGGACAGGCGGGAGCTCCTACAATGAGCAGTTCTTC.

The rearrangement joins TRBV9 to TRBJ2-3; tentatively, D is TRBD2 (6 bases). The germline CDR1 and CDR2 sequences are SGDLS and YYNGEE. The ends were cut back, 2 bases at V and 0 bases at J, with 10 bases in the middle. CDR3 length: 15 amino acids. In DNA form, the CDR3 reads TGTGCCAGCAGCGTTAGCGGACTGAGCACAGATACGCAGTATTTT. Translated, it gives CASSVSGLSTDTQYF.

This rearrangement joins TRBV15 to TRBJ2-7, with TRBD1 matching over 8 bases. Losses at the gene ends were 0 bases for V and 4 bases for J; bases not matched to a gene: 11. Germline values: CDR1 LNHNV, CDR2 YYDKDF (reference sequence). The CDR3 contains 17 residues. The CDR3: CATSRDLDRGRRYEQYF. DNA of the CDR3: TGTGCCACCAGCAGAGATCTAGACAGGGGCAGGAGGTACGAGCAGTACTTC.

The V and J genes are TRBV5-4 and TRBJ1-2, with 9 bases that match TRBD1. The germline V gene encodes CDR1 SGHNT and CDR2 YYREEE (reference sequence). The CDR3 extends over 13 amino acids. J gave up 5 bases and V 5 bases, and 4 bases lay outside the gene matches. The CDR3 nucleotides read TGTGCCAGCAGGTGGACAGGGGAATATGGCTACACCTTC. Translating it yields CASRWTGEYGYTF.

V gene TRBV7-2 combines with J gene TRBJ2-7, with D possibly TRBD2 on 5 matching bases. The V end was cut by 5 bases, the J end by 0 bases, with 14 bases between. This CDR3 comprises 15 residues. CDR1 and CDR2 from the germline V gene are SGHTA and FQGNSA. The CDR3 here is CASSLESGSSYEQYF. The CDR3 DNA sequence: TGTGCCAGCAGCCTGGAAAGCGGAAGCTCCTACGAGCAGTACTTC.

This clone has a handful of counts. The V and J genes are TRBV10-3 and TRBJ2-2; 8 positions match TRBD2. This CDR3 comprises 14 residues. Germline V CDR1 and CDR2: ENHRY, SYGVKD. The trim removed 9 bases at V and 4 bases at J, leaving 7 bases unmatched. CDR3 amino acids: CAIQGLAGTGELFF. In DNA, the CDR3 is TGTGCCATTCAAGGACTAGCTGGCACCGGGGAGCTGTTTTTT.

The chain employs TRBV7-9 and TRBJ1-1; TRBD1 matches 9 bases. Germline loops: CDR1 SEHNR, CDR2 FQNEAQ (reference sequence). CDR3 length: 19 residues. The V and J ends lost 6 bases and 5 bases, in that order; junction bases with no gene match: 22. The CDR3 region has the DNA TGTGCCAGCAGTGTTATACTGGGACAGGGAGGAAAGGAAATTACTGAAGCTTTCTTT. It codes for CASSVILGQGGKEITEAFF.

The gene calls are TRBV7-9 and TRBJ2-5; 7 positions agree with TRBD2. The CDR3 has 12 residues. CDR1 is SEHNR and CDR2 is FQNEAQ in the germline V gene (reference sequence). The junction had 0 bases not matched to a gene; V was cut back by 4 bases and J by 4 bases. CDR3 region: CASSWGGETQYF. The DNA of the CDR3 is TGTGCCAGCAGCTGGGGGGGAGAGACCCAGTACTTC.

This clone is a singleton in its sample. The sample holds other DNA sequences that translate to the same CDR3. The chain has TRBV6-1 and TRBJ2-5; 12 bases match TRBD2. This CDR3 is 17 amino acids long. The V gene's germline CDR1 is MNHNS and CDR2 SASEGT. The V segment lost 0 bases and the J segment 1 base; nucleotides outside the gene matches: 3. The CDR3 bases are TGTGCCAGCAGTGAAGCGGGACTAGCGGGTTTCCAAGAGACCCAGTACTTC. Translating it yields CASSEAGLAGFQETQYF.

The rearrangement joins TRBV11-3 to TRBJ2-3, with 12 nucleotides matching TRBD2. CDR3 length: 17 amino acids. Per the germline V gene, CDR1 is SGHNT and CDR2 is YENEEA. The ends lost 1 base at V and 0 bases at J; junction bases unmatched: 2. CDR3 DNA sequence: TGTGCCAGCAGCTTAGGGGGGACTAGCGGGAGCACAGATACGCAGTATTTT. Its protein is CASSLGGTSGSTDTQYF.

The gene calls are TRBV7-8 and TRBJ2-7, with D tentatively TRBD2 (5 bases). Trimming stripped 1 base from V and 7 bases from J, with 20 bases between. Germline loops: CDR1 SGHVS, CDR2 FQNEAQ. The CDR3 runs 16 residues. CDR3 in amino acids: CASSLGRNGRLEEQYF. Here the CDR3 DNA reads TGTGCCAGCAGCTTAGGGAGGAACGGGCGTTTGGAGGAGCAGTACTTC.